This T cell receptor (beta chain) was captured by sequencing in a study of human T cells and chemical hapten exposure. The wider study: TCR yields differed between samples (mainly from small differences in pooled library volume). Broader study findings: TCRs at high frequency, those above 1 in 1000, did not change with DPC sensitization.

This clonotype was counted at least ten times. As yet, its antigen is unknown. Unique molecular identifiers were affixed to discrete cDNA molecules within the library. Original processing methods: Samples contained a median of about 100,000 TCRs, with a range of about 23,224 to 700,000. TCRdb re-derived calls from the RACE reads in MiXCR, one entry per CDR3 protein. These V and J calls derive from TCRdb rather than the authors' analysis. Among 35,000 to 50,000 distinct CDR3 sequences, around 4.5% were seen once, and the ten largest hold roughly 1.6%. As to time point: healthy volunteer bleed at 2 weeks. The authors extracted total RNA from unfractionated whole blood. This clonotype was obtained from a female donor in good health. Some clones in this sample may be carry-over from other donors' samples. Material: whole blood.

The CDR3 bases are TGCGCCAGCAGCCAAGACGGGCGGACTGAAGCTTTCTTT. Protein: CASSQDGRTEAFF. The chain links TRBV4-1 to TRBJ1-1, with D hard to call. The CDR3 runs 13 residues. Looked up from germline, CDR1 is MGHRA and CDR2 is YSYEKL. With 0 bases removed from V and 5 bases from J, the gap between germline ends came to 7 bases.